The sequence of this TCR beta chain was determined in a study of blood T cell repertoires in COVID-19. About the research overall: COVID-19 samples from acute and convalescent phases originated in the United States, Italy and Spain. Sources were T cells, B-cell-depleted T cells, or PBMCs; the material itself was cDNA or gDNA.

The table lists this clone with a count of one. In germline, CDR1 is MNHNS, CDR2 SASEGT. The ends were cut back, 3 bases at V and 3 bases at J, with 9 bases in the middle. The CDR3 length is 14 residues. Original processing notes: Reference gene primers were amplified, and this amplification served to estimate nucleated cell counts. Data came from immunoSEQ multiplex PCR; TCRdb stores just in-frame clones and leaves some out. For V, J and clone size, that table is used; D and trimming come from the DNA. The table shows 350,000 or so clones, with around 83% occurring only once. This chain connects TRBV6-1 to TRBJ1-5, with D maybe TRBD1 (5 bases). This receptor was obtained from a young man with active or convalescent COVID-19. Material: peripheral blood. CDR3 protein: CASSEGRPNQPQHF. CDR3 in DNA: TGTGCCAGCAGTGAGGGGCGGCCCAATCAGCCCCAGCATTTT.